This TCR beta chain was documented in a study of T-cell reconstitution after alpha-beta-depleted transplantation in children. Preparation of the TCRbeta library used unique molecular identifiers. TCRdb fed the PCR reads into MiXCR, producing one record per CDR3 protein. The data contain around 370,000 distinct CDR3 sequences, 9% to 12% of them singletons. The V gene lost 5 bases and the J gene lost 2 bases, with 10 bases spanning the gap. Germline V gene lookup returns CDR1 SGHTA and CDR2 FQGNSA. The CDR3 runs 14 residues. The sample here was PBMCs from the stem cell graft donor, taken from the stem cell graft. This TCR was sampled from a human donor who donated a stem cell graft to a child with acute lymphoblastic leukemia. The chain uses TRBV7-2 and TRBJ2-1; D gene unclear. The CDR3 spells CASSISHTYNEQFF. The CDR3 DNA is TGTGCCAGCAGCATTAGTCACACCTACAATGAGCAGTTCTTC.